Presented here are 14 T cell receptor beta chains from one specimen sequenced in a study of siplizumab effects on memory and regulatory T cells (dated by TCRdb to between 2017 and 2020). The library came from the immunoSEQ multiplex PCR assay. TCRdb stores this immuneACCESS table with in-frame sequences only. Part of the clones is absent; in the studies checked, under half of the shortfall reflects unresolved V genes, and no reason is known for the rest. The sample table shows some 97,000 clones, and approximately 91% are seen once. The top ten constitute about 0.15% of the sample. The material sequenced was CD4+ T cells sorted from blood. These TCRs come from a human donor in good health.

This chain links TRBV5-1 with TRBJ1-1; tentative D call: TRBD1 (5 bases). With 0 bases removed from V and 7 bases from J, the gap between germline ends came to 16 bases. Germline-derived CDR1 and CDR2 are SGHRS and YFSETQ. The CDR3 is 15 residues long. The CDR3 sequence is CASSLDPPIQGEAFF. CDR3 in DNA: TGCGCCAGCAGCTTGGATCCCCCTATTCAGGGTGAAGCTTTCTTT.

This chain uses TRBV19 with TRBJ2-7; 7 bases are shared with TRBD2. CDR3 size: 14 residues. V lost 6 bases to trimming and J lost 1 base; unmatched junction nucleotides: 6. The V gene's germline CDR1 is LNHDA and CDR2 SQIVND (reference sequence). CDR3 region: CASRYSGASYEQYF. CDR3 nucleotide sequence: TGTGCCAGTAGGTACAGCGGGGCTTCCTACGAGCAGTACTTC. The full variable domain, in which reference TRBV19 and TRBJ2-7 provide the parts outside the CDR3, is DGGITQSPKYLFRKEGQNVTLSCEQNLNHDAMYWYRQDPGQGLRLIYYSQIVNDFQKGDIAEGYSVSREKKESFPLTVTSAQKNPTAFYLCASRYSGASYEQYFGPGTRLTVT.

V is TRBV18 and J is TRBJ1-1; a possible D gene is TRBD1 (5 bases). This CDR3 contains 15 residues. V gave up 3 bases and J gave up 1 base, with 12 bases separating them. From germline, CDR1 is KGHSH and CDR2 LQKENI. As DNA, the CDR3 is TGTGCCAGCTCACCCCAGACGGGGCCGAACACTGAAGCTTTCTTT. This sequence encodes CASSPQTGPNTEAFF.

This CDR3 reads CASSLEAGSSPLHF. In DNA form, the CDR3 reads TGTGCCAGCAGCTTAGAGGCGGGGTCTTCACCCCTCCACTTT. The rearrangement links TRBV7-9 to TRBJ1-6; D is uncertain. The V gene's germline CDR1 is SEHNR and CDR2 FQNEAQ (reference sequence). Trimming left V 1 base short and J 9 bases short, with 10 bases between. There are 14 residues in the CDR3.

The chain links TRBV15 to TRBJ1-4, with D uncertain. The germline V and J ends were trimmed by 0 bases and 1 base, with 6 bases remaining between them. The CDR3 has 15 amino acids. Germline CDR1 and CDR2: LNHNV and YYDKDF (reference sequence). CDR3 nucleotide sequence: TGTGCCACCAGCAGAGATCCGGGAACTAATGAAAAACTGTTTTTT. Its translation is CATSRDPGTNEKLFF.

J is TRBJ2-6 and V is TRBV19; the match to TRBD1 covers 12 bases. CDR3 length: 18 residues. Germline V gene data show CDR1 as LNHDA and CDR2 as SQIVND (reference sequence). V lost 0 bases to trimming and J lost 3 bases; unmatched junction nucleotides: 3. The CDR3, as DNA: TGTGCCAGTAGTATAGAGGGACAGGGGGCGTATGGGGCCAACGTCCTGACTTTC. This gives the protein CASSIEGQGAYGANVLTF.

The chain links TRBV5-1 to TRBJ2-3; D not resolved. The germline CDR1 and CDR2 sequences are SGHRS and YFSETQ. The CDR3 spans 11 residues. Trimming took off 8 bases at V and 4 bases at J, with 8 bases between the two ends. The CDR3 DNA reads TGCGCCAGTCGTTTGTCAGATACGCAGTATTTT. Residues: CASRLSDTQYF. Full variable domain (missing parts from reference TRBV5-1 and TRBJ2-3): KAGVTQTPRYLIKTRGQQVTLSCSPISGHRSVSWYQQTPGQGLQFLFEYFSETQRNKGNFPGRFSGRQFSNSRSEMNVSTLELGDSALYLCASRLSDTQYFGPGTRLTVL.

CDR3 coding DNA: TGCAGTGCTAGGGCCCTGGAGACCCAGTACTTC. Translated, it gives CSARALETQYF. The rearrangement joins TRBV20-1 to TRBJ2-5; D uncertain. Germline assignment: CDR1 DFQATT and CDR2 SNEGSKA (reference sequence). The CDR3 has 11 residues. V shed 3 bases and J shed 5 bases, with 7 bases lying between them.

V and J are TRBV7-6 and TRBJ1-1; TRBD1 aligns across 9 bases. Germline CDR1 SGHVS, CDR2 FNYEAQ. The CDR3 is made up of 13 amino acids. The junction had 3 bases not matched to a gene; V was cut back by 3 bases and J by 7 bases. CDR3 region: CASSFDRGSEAFF. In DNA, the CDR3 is TGTGCCAGCAGCTTTGACAGGGGGAGTGAAGCTTTCTTT.

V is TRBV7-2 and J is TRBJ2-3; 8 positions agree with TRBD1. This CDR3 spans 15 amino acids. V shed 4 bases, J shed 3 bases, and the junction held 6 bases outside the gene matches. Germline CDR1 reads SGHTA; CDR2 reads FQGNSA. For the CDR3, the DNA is TGTGCCAGCAGCTCTTGGACAGGGTTTACAGATACGCAGTATTTT. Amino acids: CASSSWTGFTDTQYF.

The CDR3 is CASSRLQETQYF. In DNA form, the CDR3 reads TGTGCCAGCAGCCGCTTACAAGAGACCCAGTACTTC. The chain recombines TRBV11-1 with TRBJ2-5; no firm D call. V was shortened by 5 bases and J by 2 bases, with 6 bases between the two germline ends. The CDR3 covers 12 residues. In germline, CDR1 is SGHAT, CDR2 FQDESV (reference sequence). The whole variable domain, remainder taken from reference TRBV11-1 and TRBJ2-5, is EAEVAQSPRYKITEKSQAVAFWCDPISGHATLYWYRQILGQGPELLVQFQDESVVDDSQLPKDRFSAERLKGVDSTLKIQPAELGDSAMYLCASSRLQETQYFGPGTRLLVL.

The CDR3 is CASSLPTSGGVDTQYF. The CDR3 nucleotides are TGCGCCAGCAGCTTGCCGACTAGCGGGGGGGTTGATACGCAGTATTTT. This chain joins TRBV5-1 and TRBJ2-3, with TRBD2 matching 14 bases. This CDR3 has 16 residues. Germline assignment: CDR1 SGHRS and CDR2 YFSETQ. Trimming took 1 base from V and 6 from J; bases not matched to a gene: 4.

For the CDR3, the DNA is TGCGCCAGCAGCTTGACCCGACAGGGCGCTGGAAACACCATATATTTT. This translates into CASSLTRQGAGNTIYF. V and J are TRBV5-1 and TRBJ1-3, with TRBD1 matching 7 bases. V was pared by 1 base and J by 2 bases, with 6 bases of the junction left unmatched. Germline V CDR1 and CDR2: SGHRS, YFSETQ. This CDR3 region has 16 residues.

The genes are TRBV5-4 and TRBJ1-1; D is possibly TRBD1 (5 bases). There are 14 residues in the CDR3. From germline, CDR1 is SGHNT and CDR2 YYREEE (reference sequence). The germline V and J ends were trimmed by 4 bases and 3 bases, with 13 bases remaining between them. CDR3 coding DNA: TGTGCCAGCAGCCAAGATAGCAGGGACACTGAAGCTTTCTTT. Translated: CASSQDSRDTEAFF.